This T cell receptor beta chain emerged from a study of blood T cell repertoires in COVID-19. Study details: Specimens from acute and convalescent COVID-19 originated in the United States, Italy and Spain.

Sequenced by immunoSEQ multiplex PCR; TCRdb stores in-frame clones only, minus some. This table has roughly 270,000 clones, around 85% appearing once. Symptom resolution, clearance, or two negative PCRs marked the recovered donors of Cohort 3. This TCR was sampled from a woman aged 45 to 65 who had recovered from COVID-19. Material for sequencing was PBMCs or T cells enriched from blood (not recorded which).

The CDR3 DNA is TGTGCCAGCAGCCATTGGACAGGGGGCTCGTGGACTGAAGCTTTCTTT. It encodes CASSHWTGGSWTEAFF. The V call is TRBV5-6, the J call TRBJ1-1, with 11 positions matching TRBD1. The germline V gene has CDR1 SGHDT and CDR2 YYEEEE. This CDR3 contains 16 residues. J was trimmed by 5 bases and V by 4 bases; bases with no gene match: 10.